Following are 4 T cell receptor beta chains from one sample sequenced in a study of cytomegalovirus exposure and HLA in healthy donors. PCR involved 60 Vbeta and 13 Jbeta primers. Data came from immunoSEQ multiplex PCR; TCRdb stores just in-frame clones and leaves some out. In the table there are more than 20,000 clones, more than 70% of which are singletons. Specimen: PBMCs. All receptors come from a male donor in good health and CMV-seronegative.

The J gene is TRBJ2-1, the V gene TRBV7-3, with 11 nucleotides matching TRBD1. Germline CDR1 SGHTA, CDR2 FQGTGA. V lost 2 bases to trimming and J lost 3 bases; unmatched junction nucleotides: 15. The CDR3 consists of 20 residues. CDR3 in DNA: TGTGCCAGCAGCTTAGGGATTCCGTTCAAAGGGACAGGGGGCTACAATGAGCAGTTCTTC. This codes for CASSLGIPFKGTGGYNEQFF.

The rearrangement joins TRBV6-1 to TRBJ2-4; D gene uncertain. Germline values: CDR1 MNHNS, CDR2 SASEGT. Trimming left V 3 bases short and J 6 bases short, with 15 bases between. The CDR3 sequence is 15 residues long. The CDR3 here is CASSEGQEAANIQYF. The CDR3 DNA sequence: TGTGCCAGCAGTGAGGGTCAGGAAGCCGCAAACATTCAGTACTTC.

As for this clone: One end of the junction is discordant with germline, which a read error may explain. The V and J genes are TRBV7-9 and TRBJ2-1; D might be TRBD2 (6 bases). From germline, CDR1 is SEHNR and CDR2 FQNEAQ (reference sequence). The CDR3 runs to 17 residues. CDR3 amino acids: CSSSFRPSGSLRGEQFF. CDR3 nucleotides: TGTTCCAGCAGCTTCCGACCTTCCGGGAGCCTGAGAGGTGAGCAGTTCTTC.

J is TRBJ2-2 and V is TRBV6-4; 9 bases agree with TRBD2. This CDR3 contains 15 residues. The V gene end was trimmed by 6 bases and the J gene end by 3 bases; junction bases not matched to a gene: 5. CDR1 and CDR2 (germline): MRHNA, SNTAGT. CDR3 region: CASSGSGSDTGELFF. The CDR3 DNA is TGTGCCAGCAGCGGTAGCGGGAGTGACACCGGGGAGCTGTTTTTT.